The clone carrying this T cell receptor (beta chain) has only one observation. The data are from a study of blood T cell repertoires in COVID-19. About the research overall: The United States, Italy and Spain provided the acute and convalescent COVID-19 samples. T cells, B-cell-depleted T cells, or PBMCs supplied cDNA or gDNA.

Authors' processing steps: How many nucleated cells were present was estimated from reference gene primer amplification. Assay used: immunoSEQ multiplex PCR; TCRdb lists only in-frame clones, some missing. V and J calls and clone size are as listed in that table; D and trimming were resolved from the DNA. The sample holds roughly 20,000 clones, 80% to 90% seen once. The CDR3 is 18 amino acids. Germline V gene lookup returns CDR1 SGHTA and CDR2 FQGNSA. V lost 1 base to trimming and J lost 3 bases; unmatched junction nucleotides: 12. The sequence was obtained from a human donor with active COVID-19. The donor label of this sample is uncertain. Sequencing was done on a sample of peripheral blood. V usage is TRBV7-2 and J usage is TRBJ1-3; 7 nucleotides agree with TRBD1. The CDR3: CASSLGLLYGTVGNTIYF. CDR3 DNA sequence: TGTGCCAGCAGCTTAGGGTTGTTGTATGGGACAGTTGGAAACACCATATATTTT.